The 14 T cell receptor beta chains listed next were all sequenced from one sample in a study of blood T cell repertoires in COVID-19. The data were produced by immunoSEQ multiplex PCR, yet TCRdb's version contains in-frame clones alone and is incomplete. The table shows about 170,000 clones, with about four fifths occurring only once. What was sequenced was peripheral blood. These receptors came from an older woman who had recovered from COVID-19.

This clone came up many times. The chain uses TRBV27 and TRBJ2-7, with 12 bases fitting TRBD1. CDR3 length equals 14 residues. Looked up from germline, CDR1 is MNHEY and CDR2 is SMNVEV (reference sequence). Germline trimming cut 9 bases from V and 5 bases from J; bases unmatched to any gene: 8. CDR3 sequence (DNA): TGTGCCAGTGGGGACAGGGGGCCGAACGACGAGCAGTACTTC. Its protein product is CASGDRGPNDEQYF.

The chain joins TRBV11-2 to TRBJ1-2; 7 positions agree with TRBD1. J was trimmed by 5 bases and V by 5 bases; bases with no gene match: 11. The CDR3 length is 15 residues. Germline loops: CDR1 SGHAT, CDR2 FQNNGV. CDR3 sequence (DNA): TGTGCCAGCAGCCCCCGGACAGGCCGGGGTTATGGCTACACCTTC. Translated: CASSPRTGRGYGYTF.

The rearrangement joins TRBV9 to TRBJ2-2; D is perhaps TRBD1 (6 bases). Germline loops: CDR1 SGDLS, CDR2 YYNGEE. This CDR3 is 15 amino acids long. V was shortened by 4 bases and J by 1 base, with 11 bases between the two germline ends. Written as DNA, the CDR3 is TGTGCCAGCAGCCCTCAGGGGAGGAACACCGGGGAGCTGTTTTTT. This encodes CASSPQGRNTGELFF.

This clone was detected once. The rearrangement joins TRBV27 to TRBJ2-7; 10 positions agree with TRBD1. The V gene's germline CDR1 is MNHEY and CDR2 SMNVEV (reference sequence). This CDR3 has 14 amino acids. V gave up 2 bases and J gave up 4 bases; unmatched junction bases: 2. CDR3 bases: TGTGCCAGCAGTTTAGGACAGGGGGGATACGAGCAGTACTTC. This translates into CASSLGQGGYEQYF.

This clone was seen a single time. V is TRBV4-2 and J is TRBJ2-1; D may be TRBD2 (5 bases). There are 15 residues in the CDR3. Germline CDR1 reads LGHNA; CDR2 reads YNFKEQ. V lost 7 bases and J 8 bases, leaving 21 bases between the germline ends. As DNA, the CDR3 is TGTGCCAGCACCCCGGTGGACCGGACGGGGTATGAGCAGTTCTTC. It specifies CASTPVDRTGYEQFF.

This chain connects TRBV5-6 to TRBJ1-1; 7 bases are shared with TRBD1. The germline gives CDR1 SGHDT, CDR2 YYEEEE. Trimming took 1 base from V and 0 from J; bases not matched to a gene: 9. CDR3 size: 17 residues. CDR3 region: CASSLMGQGVVNTEAFF. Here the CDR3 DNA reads TGTGCCAGCAGCTTGATGGGGCAGGGGGTGGTGAACACTGAAGCTTTCTTT. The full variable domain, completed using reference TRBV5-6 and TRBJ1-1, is DAGVTQSPTHLIKTRGQQVTLRCSPKSGHDTVSWYQQALGQGPQFIFQYYEEEERQRGNFPDRFSGHQFPNYSSELNVNALLLGDSALYLCASSLMGQGVVNTEAFFGQGTRLTVV.

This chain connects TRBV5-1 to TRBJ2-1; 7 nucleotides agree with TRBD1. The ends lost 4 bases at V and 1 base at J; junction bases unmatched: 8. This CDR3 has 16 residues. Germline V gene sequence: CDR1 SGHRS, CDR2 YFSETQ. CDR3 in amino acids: CASSPRTGASYNEQFF. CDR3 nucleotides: TGCGCCAGCAGCCCCAGGACAGGCGCGTCCTACAATGAGCAGTTCTTC.

CDR3 protein: CAWSTPDRGGYTF. Written as DNA, the CDR3 is TGTGCCTGGAGTACCCCCGACAGGGGTGGCTACACCTTC. The J gene is TRBJ1-2, the V gene TRBV30, with 8 bases lining up with TRBD1. With V trimmed by 2 bases and J by 7 bases, 6 bases remained unmatched. CDR1 and CDR2 from the germline V gene are GTSNPN and SVGIG (reference sequence). The CDR3 loop spans 13 amino acids. Supplemented by reference TRBV30 and TRBJ1-2, the full variable domain reads SQTIHQWPATLVQPVGSPLSLECTVEGTSNPNLYWYRQAAGRGLQLLFYSVGIGQISSEVPQNLSASRPQDRQFILSSKKLLLSDSGFYLCAWSTPDRGGYTFGSGTRLTVV.

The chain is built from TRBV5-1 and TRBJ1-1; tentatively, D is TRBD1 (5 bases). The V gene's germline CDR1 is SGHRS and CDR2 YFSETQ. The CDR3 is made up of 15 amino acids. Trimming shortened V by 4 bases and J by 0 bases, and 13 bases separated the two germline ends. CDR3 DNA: TGCGCCAGCAGCCCTGTCGGGGGGATGAACACTGAAGCTTTCTTT. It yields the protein CASSPVGGMNTEAFF.

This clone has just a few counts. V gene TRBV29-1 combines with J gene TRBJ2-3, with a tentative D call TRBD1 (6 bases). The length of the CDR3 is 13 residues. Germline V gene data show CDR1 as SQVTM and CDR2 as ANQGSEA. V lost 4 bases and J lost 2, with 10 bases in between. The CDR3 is CSVASGATDTQYF. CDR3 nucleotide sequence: TGCAGCGTTGCTTCAGGGGCCACAGATACGCAGTATTTT.

This CDR3 reads CASSTRDSSLPTQYF. The CDR3 DNA sequence: TGTGCCAGCAGCACCCGGGACTCGAGCTTACCCACGCAGTATTTT. J is TRBJ2-3 and V is TRBV7-2; D is possibly TRBD2 (6 bases). V gave up 5 bases and J gave up 9 bases, with 21 bases separating them. CDR1 is SGHTA, CDR2 FQGNSA, per germline. The CDR3 covers 15 residues. Looking up the rest from reference TRBV7-2 and TRBJ2-3 gives the full variable domain: GAGVSQSPSNKVTEKGKDVELRCDPISGHTALYWYRQSLGQGLEFLIYFQGNSAPDKSGLPSDRFSAERTGGSVSTLTIQRTQQEDSAVYLCASSTRDSSLPTQYFGPGTRLTVL.

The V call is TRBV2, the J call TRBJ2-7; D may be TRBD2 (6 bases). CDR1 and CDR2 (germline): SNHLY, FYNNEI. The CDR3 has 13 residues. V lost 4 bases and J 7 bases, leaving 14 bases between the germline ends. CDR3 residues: CASSVEEAGEQYF. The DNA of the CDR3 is TGTGCCAGCAGTGTTGAGGAGGCGGGGGAGCAGTACTTC.

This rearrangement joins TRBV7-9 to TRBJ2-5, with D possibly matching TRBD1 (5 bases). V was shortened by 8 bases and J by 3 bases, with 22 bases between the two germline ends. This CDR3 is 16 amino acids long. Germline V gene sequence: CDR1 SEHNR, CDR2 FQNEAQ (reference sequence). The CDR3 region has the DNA TGTGCCAGCCACAGGACCGGCGGCCTAACTAAAGAGACCCAGTACTTC. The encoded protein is CASHRTGGLTKETQYF.

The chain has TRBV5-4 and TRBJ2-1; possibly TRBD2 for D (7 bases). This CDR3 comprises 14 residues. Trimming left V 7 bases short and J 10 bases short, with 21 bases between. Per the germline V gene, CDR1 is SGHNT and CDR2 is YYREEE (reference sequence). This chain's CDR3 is CASEPGRRGGEQFF. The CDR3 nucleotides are TGTGCCAGCGAGCCGGGGCGCAGGGGAGGGGAGCAGTTCTTC.